This entry describes one T cell receptor beta chain. The data derive from a study of CD8 T cells in ankylosing spondylitis. MiXCR was run by TCRdb on the 5' RACE reads, yielding one entry per CDR3 protein. The sample has just over 300,000 distinct CDR3 sequences; less than 25% are singletons. V was clipped by 3 bases and J by 2 bases, with 12 bases between them. This CDR3 comprises 16 residues. CDR1 and CDR2 from the germline V gene are SGDLS and YYNGEE. The chain uses TRBV9 and TRBJ2-6; no clear D. The sample consisted of blood, either unsorted or a sorted T cell fraction (not recorded which). The receptor was isolated from a female donor with ankylosing spondylitis or in good health (not recorded which). CDR3 sequence reads: CASSASVGTGANVLTF. The DNA for the CDR3 is TGTGCCAGCAGCGCCTCAGTTGGAACTGGGGCCAACGTCCTGACTTTC.